The 23 T cell receptor beta chains reported below all come from one sample, sequenced in a study of blood T cell repertoires in COVID-19. The data were produced by immunoSEQ multiplex PCR, yet TCRdb's version contains in-frame clones alone and is incomplete. The table has roughly 81,000 clones, around 88% seen once; the top ten hold 7% to 10%. The material sequenced was peripheral blood. The source of these receptors is a man aged 30 to 39 with acute or convalescent COVID-19.

V usage is TRBV5-1 and J usage is TRBJ2-1; the match to TRBD2 covers 9 bases. The V segment lost 6 bases and the J segment 4 bases; nucleotides outside the gene matches: 5. This CDR3 is 14 amino acids long. The germline V gene has CDR1 SGHRS and CDR2 YFSETQ. CDR3 bases: TGCGCCAGCACCCTGACTAGCGGATACAATGAGCAGTTCTTC. Its translation: CASTLTSGYNEQFF.

The CDR3 sequence is CASSSGVAGVEQFF. For the CDR3, the DNA is TGTGCCAGTAGTTCTGGGGTAGCGGGAGTTGAGCAGTTCTTC. The chain joins TRBV19 to TRBJ2-1, with 9 bases aligning to TRBD2. After removal of 5 bases from V and 9 bases from J, the junction contained 8 bases not matched to a gene. The CDR3 runs 14 residues. Germline V gene data show CDR1 as LNHDA and CDR2 as SQIVND (reference sequence).

The rearrangement joins TRBV14 to TRBJ2-3, with D perhaps matching TRBD2 (6 bases). CDR1 and CDR2 (germline): SGHDN, FVKESK. V was clipped by 4 bases and J by 7 bases, with 12 bases between them. The length of the CDR3 is 13 residues. This chain's CDR3 is CASSLSGGYTQYF. For the CDR3, the DNA is TGTGCCAGCAGCCTATCCGGGGGTTATACGCAGTATTTT.

This clone occurred a few times. J is TRBJ1-2 and V is TRBV28; D remains ambiguous. Germline V gene sequence: CDR1 MDHEN, CDR2 SYDVKM. Deletions cut 5 bases from V and 8 bases from J, with 15 bases between. This CDR3 contains 13 residues. The CDR3 protein is CASSNAILRGYTF. In DNA form, the CDR3 reads TGTGCCAGCAGTAACGCGATCCTTCGGGGCTACACCTTC.

There are a few counts of this clone. The J gene is TRBJ1-2, the V gene TRBV6-5; 7 nucleotides line up with TRBD1. Germline CDR1 is MNHEY and CDR2 is SVGAGI. The CDR3 is made up of 14 amino acids. V shed 6 bases, J shed 8 bases, and the junction held 12 bases outside the gene matches. The CDR3 is CASSYDRESKGYTF. The DNA of the CDR3 is TGTGCCAGCAGCTACGACAGGGAGAGTAAGGGCTACACCTTC.

The chain couples TRBV19 to TRBJ2-2; 7 nucleotides align to TRBD2. Germline trimming cut 3 bases from V and 6 bases from J; bases unmatched to any gene: 1. CDR3 length: 13 residues. From germline, CDR1 is LNHDA and CDR2 SQIVND (reference sequence). The DNA for the CDR3 is TGTGCCAGTAGTATGGGAGGGGCCGGGGAGCTGTTTTTT. This translates into CASSMGGAGELFF.

To note about this clone: One junction end disagrees with the germline gene, perhaps due to a read error. The CDR3 sequence is CASSVVASGRSYHF. The CDR3 DNA reads as TGTGCCAGCAGCGTAGTAGCTAGCGGGAGGTCCTATCACTTC. The chain recombines TRBV9 with TRBJ2-5; 11 bases map to TRBD2. CDR1 and CDR2 from the germline V gene are SGDLS and YYNGEE. The CDR3 contains 14 residues.

The chain recombines TRBV21-1 with TRBJ2-7; whether TRBD1, the table's D call, matches the DNA was not checked. TRBV21-1 is an annotated pseudogene. CDR3 length: 15 amino acids. The CDR3 region has the DNA TGTGCCAGCAGCAAAGAGGTCAGGGGGACCTACGAGCAGTACTTC. Translating it yields CASSKEVRGTYEQYF.

The rearrangement joins TRBV4-1 to TRBJ2-1; D is ambiguous. Trimming removed 0 bases from V and 7 bases from J, with 4 bases in between. The CDR3 contains 12 residues. Germline CDR1 and CDR2: MGHRA and YSYEKL. CDR3 sequence reads: CASSQDLNEQFF. For the CDR3, the DNA is TGCGCCAGCAGCCAAGATCTGAATGAGCAGTTCTTC.

This chain uses TRBV28 with TRBJ2-7; 7 nucleotides align to TRBD2. V gave up 7 bases and J gave up 2 bases; unmatched junction bases: 2. This CDR3 is 12 amino acids long. CDR1 is MDHEN, CDR2 SYDVKM, per germline. CDR3 residues: CASTAGPYEQYF. In nucleotides, the CDR3 is TGTGCCAGCACAGCGGGGCCCTACGAGCAGTACTTC. Using reference TRBV28 and TRBJ2-7 for the parts outside the CDR3, the full variable domain is DVKVTQSSRYLVKRTGEKVFLECVQDMDHENMFWYRQDPGLGLRLIYFSYDVKMKEKGDIPEGYSVSREKKERFSLILESASTNQTSMYLCASTAGPYEQYFGPGTRLTVT.

The rearrangement links TRBV28 to TRBJ2-1; 12 nucleotides align to TRBD2. The V gene end was trimmed by 6 bases and the J gene end by 9 bases; junction bases not matched to a gene: 9. This CDR3 region has 15 residues. The germline gives CDR1 MDHEN, CDR2 SYDVKM. CDR3 region: CASSRLAGAIREQFF. CDR3 sequence (DNA): TGTGCCAGCAGCCGACTAGCGGGAGCTATCCGTGAGCAGTTCTTC.

This rearrangement joins TRBV9 to TRBJ2-1; a weak D match, TRBD1 (5 bases). CDR1 is SGDLS, CDR2 YYNGEE, per germline. The length of the CDR3 is 15 residues. Trimming pared 6 bases from V and 5 bases from J, leaving 18 bases between. The CDR3 nucleotides are TGTGCCAGCAACCGTAGGGCCCAGGGAAACAATGAGCAGTTCTTC. Protein: CASNRRAQGNNEQFF. Filled out from reference TRBV9 and TRBJ2-1, the complete variable domain reads DSGVTQTPKHLITATGQRVTLRCSPRSGDLSVYWYQQSLDQGLQFLIQYYNGEERAKGNILERFSAQQFPDLHSELNLSSLELGDSALYFCASNRRAQGNNEQFFGPGTRLTVL.

The table lists this clone with a few counts. This sequence joins TRBV19 and TRBJ2-7, with 11 nucleotides matching TRBD2. V was clipped by 10 bases and J by 4 bases; unmatched bases: 12. This CDR3 has 15 residues. Looked up from germline, CDR1 is LNHDA and CDR2 is SQIVND (reference sequence). CDR3 sequence (DNA): TGTGCCACCGTAACTACCGGGACTAGCGGATACGAGCAGTACTTC. Protein product: CATVTTGTSGYEQYF. The full variable domain, rest sourced from reference TRBV19 and TRBJ2-7, is DGGITQSPKYLFRKEGQNVTLSCEQNLNHDAMYWYRQDPGQGLRLIYYSQIVNDFQKGDIAEGYSVSREKKESFPLTVTSAQKNPTAFYLCATVTTGTSGYEQYFGPGTRLTVT.

The V call is TRBV2, the J call TRBJ1-2, with 8 bases identical to TRBD1. Unmatched junction bases numbered 6, after V lost 3 bases and J lost 6 bases. CDR1 and CDR2 (germline): SNHLY, FYNNEI. The CDR3 loop spans 14 amino acids. CDR3 in DNA: TGTGCCAGCAGTGAGGGCCAGGGGGCTGATGGCTACACCTTC. Its protein product is CASSEGQGADGYTF. The whole variable domain, remainder taken from reference TRBV2 and TRBJ1-2, is EPEVTQTPSHQVTQMGQEVILRCVPISNHLYFYWYRQILGQKVEFLVSFYNNEISEKSEIFDDQFSVERPDGSNFTLKIRSTKLEDSAMYFCASSEGQGADGYTFGSGTRLTVV.

The CDR3 coding sequence is TGTGCCAGCAGCTTTGGGACTAGCGGGGCCGGGGAGCTGTTTTTT. Translating gives CASSFGTSGAGELFF. The chain has TRBV7-9 and TRBJ2-2; 13 bases match TRBD2. Trimming cost V 3 bases and J 6 bases; bases outside gene matches: 1. Looked up from germline, CDR1 is SEHNR and CDR2 is FQNEAQ (reference sequence). The CDR3 is 15 residues long.

The rearrangement uses TRBV28 and TRBJ1-2; tentative D call: TRBD1 (6 bases). Germline CDR1 MDHEN, CDR2 SYDVKM. The CDR3 runs to 12 residues. Between the trimmed V and J ends, which lost 2 bases and 8 bases, there was a span of 9 bases. Here the CDR3 reads CASSLRTEGYTF. In nucleotides, the CDR3 is TGTGCCAGCAGTTTACGGACAGAAGGCTACACCTTC.

This sequence joins TRBV7-3 and TRBJ2-3; 12 positions match TRBD2. CDR3 size: 15 residues. CDR1 is SGHTA, CDR2 FQGTGA, per germline. V gave up 5 bases and J gave up 5 bases; unmatched junction bases: 5. CDR3 coding DNA: TGTGCCAGCAGCCCCGTACTAGCGGGAGGAGATACGCAGTATTTT. Protein product: CASSPVLAGGDTQYF.

This clone was seen once. The J gene is TRBJ1-1, the V gene TRBV9; possibly TRBD1 for D (5 bases). Looked up from germline, CDR1 is SGDLS and CDR2 is YYNGEE. The CDR3 runs 13 residues. V was pared by 4 bases and J by 4 bases, with 11 bases between. CDR3 nucleotide sequence: TGTGCCAGCAGCCCCGGGGGGGGCACTGAAGCTTTCTTT. Its translation: CASSPGGGTEAFF.

The rearrangement links TRBV27 to TRBJ2-3, with TRBD1 matching over 9 bases. With 5 bases clipped from V and 4 bases from J, the junction kept 7 bases outside the gene matches. Germline CDR1 MNHEY, CDR2 SMNVEV (reference sequence). The CDR3 loop spans 15 amino acids. DNA for the CDR3: TGTGCCAGCAGTCTAAAGACAGGGGGGCCAGATACGCAGTATTTT. Its translation is CASSLKTGGPDTQYF.

The chain combines TRBV19 with TRBJ2-1; D perhaps matches TRBD2 (5 bases). Germline-derived CDR1 and CDR2 are LNHDA and SQIVND (reference sequence). V lost 3 bases, J lost 8 bases, and 17 bases lay in between. The CDR3 has 15 amino acids. CDR3 nucleotide sequence: TGTGCCAGTAGTATGGACTCCCCGGCACCATATGAGCAGTTCTTC. This sequence encodes CASSMDSPAPYEQFF.

This sequence joins TRBV3-1 (or the pseudogene TRBV3-2) and TRBJ1-5; 7 bases are shared with TRBD1. The trim removed 4 bases at V and 5 bases at J, leaving 5 bases unmatched. Germline V gene lookup returns CDR1 LGHDT and CDR2 YNNKEL (reference sequence). The CDR3 is 14 residues long. In DNA form, the CDR3 reads TGTGCCAGCAGCCTCGGGACAGCGGATCAGCCCCAGCATTTT. It translates to CASSLGTADQPQHF.

The V call is TRBV12-5, the J call TRBJ2-3; TRBD1 might be the D (5 bases). The CDR3 is 15 residues long. Deletions cut 3 bases from V and 2 bases from J, with 12 bases between. Germline CDR1 is LGHNT and CDR2 is FRNRAP. The chain's CDR3 is CASGFGRADTDTQYF. CDR3 sequence (DNA): TGTGCTAGTGGTTTTGGCAGGGCAGACACAGATACGCAGTATTTT.

This chain connects TRBV27 to TRBJ2-1; D is perhaps TRBD2 (6 bases). The CDR3 is 14 amino acids. Germline V gene data show CDR1 as MNHEY and CDR2 as SMNVEV (reference sequence). With 6 bases removed from V and 3 bases from J, the gap between germline ends came to 12 bases. The CDR3 coding sequence is TGTGCCAGCAGGTTGATAGCGGTCTACAATGAGCAGTTCTTC. As protein: CASRLIAVYNEQFF.